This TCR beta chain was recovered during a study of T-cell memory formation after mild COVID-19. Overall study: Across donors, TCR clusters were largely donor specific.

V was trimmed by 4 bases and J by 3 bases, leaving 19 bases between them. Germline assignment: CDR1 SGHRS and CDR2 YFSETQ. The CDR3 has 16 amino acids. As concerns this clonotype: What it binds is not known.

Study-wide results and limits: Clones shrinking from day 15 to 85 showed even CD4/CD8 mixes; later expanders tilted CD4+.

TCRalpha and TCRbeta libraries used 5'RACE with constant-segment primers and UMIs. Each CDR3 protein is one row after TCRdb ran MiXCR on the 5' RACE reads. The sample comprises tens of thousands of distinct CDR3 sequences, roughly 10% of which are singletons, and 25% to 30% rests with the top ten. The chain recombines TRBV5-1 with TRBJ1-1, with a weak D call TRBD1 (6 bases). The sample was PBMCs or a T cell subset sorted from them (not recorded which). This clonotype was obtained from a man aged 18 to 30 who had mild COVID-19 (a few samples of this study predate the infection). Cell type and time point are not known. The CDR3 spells CASSPGAGAVDTEAFF. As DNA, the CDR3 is TGCGCCAGCAGCCCCGGGGCGGGGGCTGTCGACACTGAAGCTTTCTTT.